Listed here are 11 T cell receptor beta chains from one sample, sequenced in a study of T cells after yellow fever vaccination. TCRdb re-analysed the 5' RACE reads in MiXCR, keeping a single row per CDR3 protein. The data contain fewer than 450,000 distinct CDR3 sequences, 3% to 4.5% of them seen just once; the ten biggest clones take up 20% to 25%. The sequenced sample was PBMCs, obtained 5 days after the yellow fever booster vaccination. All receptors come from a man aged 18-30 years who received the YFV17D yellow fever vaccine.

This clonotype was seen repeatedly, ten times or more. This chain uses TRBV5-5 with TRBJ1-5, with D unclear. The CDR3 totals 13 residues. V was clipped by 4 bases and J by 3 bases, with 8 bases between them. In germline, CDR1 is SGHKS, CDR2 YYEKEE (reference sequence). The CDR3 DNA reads TGTGCCAGCAGCCCTGGTTTCAATCAGCCCCAGCATTTT. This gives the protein CASSPGFNQPQHF.

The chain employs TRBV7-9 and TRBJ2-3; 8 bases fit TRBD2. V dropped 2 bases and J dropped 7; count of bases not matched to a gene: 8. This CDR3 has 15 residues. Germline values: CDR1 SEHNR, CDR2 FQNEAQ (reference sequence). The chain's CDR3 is CASSLKAGEGNTQYF. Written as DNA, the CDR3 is TGTGCCAGCAGCTTAAAAGCGGGGGAAGGAAATACGCAGTATTTT.

The CDR3 DNA reads as TGTGCCAGCAGCTTAAGAGGTGGTACGCAGTATTTT. Translation: CASSLRGGTQYF. V and J are TRBV7-3 and TRBJ2-3; D remains unclear. The germline V gene encodes CDR1 SGHTA and CDR2 FQGTGA. V was cut by 1 base and J by 8 bases, with 7 bases left in between. This CDR3 spans 12 amino acids.

The CDR3 DNA sequence: TGCAGTGCTGAGACAGGGGGCGCGGGCGGGGAGCTGTTTTTT. This codes for CSAETGGAGGELFF. The chain recombines TRBV20-1 with TRBJ2-2; TRBD1 matches 10 bases. Germline assignment: CDR1 DFQATT and CDR2 SNEGSKA (reference sequence). This CDR3 has 14 residues. The ends lost 5 bases at V and 7 bases at J; junction bases unmatched: 7.

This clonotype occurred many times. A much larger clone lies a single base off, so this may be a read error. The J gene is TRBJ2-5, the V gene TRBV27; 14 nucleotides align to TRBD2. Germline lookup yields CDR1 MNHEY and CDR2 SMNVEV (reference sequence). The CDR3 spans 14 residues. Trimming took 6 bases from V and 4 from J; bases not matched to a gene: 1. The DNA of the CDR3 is TGTGCCAGCAGAGGACTAGCGGGGGGAGAGACCCAGTACTTC. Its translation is CASRGLAGGETQYF.

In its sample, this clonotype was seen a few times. The CDR3 loop is CASSLTSGEQYV. DNA of the CDR3: TGTGCCAGCAGCTTGACATCGGGGGAGCAGTACGTC. The chain combines TRBV5-6 with TRBJ2-7, with a weak D call TRBD2 (5 bases). V dropped 1 base and J dropped 7 bases, with 9 bases sitting between them. The CDR3 has 12 residues. The germline CDR1 and CDR2 sequences are SGHDT and YYEEEE.

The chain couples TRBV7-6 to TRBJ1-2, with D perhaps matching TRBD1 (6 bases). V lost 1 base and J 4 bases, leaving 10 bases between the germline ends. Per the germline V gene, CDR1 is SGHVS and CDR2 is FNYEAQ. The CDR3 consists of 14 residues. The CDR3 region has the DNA TGTGCCAGCAGCTTAGGCGGACAGACCTATGGCTACACCTTC. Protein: CASSLGGQTYGYTF.

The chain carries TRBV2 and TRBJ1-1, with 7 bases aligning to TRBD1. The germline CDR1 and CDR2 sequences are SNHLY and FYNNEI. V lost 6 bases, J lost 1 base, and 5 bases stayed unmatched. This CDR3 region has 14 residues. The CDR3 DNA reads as TGTGCCAGCAGGCTACAGGGGTCGAACACTGAAGCTTTCTTT. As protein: CASRLQGSNTEAFF.

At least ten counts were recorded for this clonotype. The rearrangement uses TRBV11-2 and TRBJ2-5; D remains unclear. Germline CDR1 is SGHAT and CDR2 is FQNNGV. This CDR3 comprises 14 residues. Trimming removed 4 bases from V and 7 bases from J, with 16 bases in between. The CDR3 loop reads CASSSGRLGWTQYF. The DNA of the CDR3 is TGTGCCAGCAGCTCGGGCCGCCTAGGGTGGACCCAGTACTTC.

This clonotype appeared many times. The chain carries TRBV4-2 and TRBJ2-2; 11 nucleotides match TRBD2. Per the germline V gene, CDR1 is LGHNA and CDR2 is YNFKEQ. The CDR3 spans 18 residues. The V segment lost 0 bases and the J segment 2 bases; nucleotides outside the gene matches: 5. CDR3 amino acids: CASSQDASGGFNTGELFF. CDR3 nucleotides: TGTGCCAGCAGCCAAGATGCTAGCGGGGGGTTTAACACCGGGGAGCTGTTTTTT.

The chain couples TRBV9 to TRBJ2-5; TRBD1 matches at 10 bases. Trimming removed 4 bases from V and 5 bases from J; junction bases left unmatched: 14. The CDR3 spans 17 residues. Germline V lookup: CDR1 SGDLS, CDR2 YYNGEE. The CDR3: CASSPRGGTGDMETQYF. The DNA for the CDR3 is TGTGCCAGCAGCCCAAGGGGTGGGACAGGGGATATGGAGACCCAGTACTTC.